The 5 T cell receptor beta chains below were found in one sample sequenced in a study of cytomegalovirus exposure and HLA in healthy donors. Use of 60 Vbeta and 13 Jbeta primers characterized the PCR. TCRdb's copy holds only in-frame clones and misses some; the assay was immunoSEQ multiplex PCR. Among tens of thousands of clones, 79% were seen once, and the ten largest hold roughly 15%. Sequencing used PBMCs. Receptors originate from a woman in her thirties or forties in good health and CMV-seropositive.

The chain joins TRBV11-2 to TRBJ2-1; no clear D. This CDR3 comprises 15 residues. Germline V gene sequence: CDR1 SGHAT, CDR2 FQNNGV. The ends were cut back, 0 bases at V and 10 bases at J, with 16 bases in the middle. This CDR3 is CASSLDPSYPLEQFF. CDR3 coding DNA: TGTGCCAGCAGCTTAGATCCCTCCTACCCCTTGGAGCAGTTCTTC.

The rearrangement links TRBV7-2 to TRBJ2-7; TRBD2 agrees at 10 bases. The CDR3 is 13 residues long. The J segment lost 7 bases and the V segment lost 2 bases, leaving 2 bases of the junction unmatched. Germline CDR1 and CDR2: SGHTA and FQGNSA. The CDR3 loop is CASSLPLAGEQYF. Here the CDR3 DNA reads TGTGCCAGCAGCTTACCACTAGCGGGGGAGCAGTACTTC.

The chain is built from TRBV18 and TRBJ1-1, with D perhaps matching TRBD1 (6 bases). The V and J ends lost 5 bases and 5 bases respectively, with 15 bases between them. This CDR3 region has 14 residues. Germline CDR1 reads KGHSH; CDR2 reads LQKENI. CDR3 in amino acids: CASSAGAVGTEAFF. DNA of the CDR3: TGTGCCAGCTCAGCAGGGGCGGTTGGGACTGAAGCTTTCTTT.

CDR3 residues: CSSSSGGFSEQYF. The CDR3 region has the DNA TGCAGCAGCAGCAGCGGGGGATTCTCCGAGCAGTACTTC. The V and J genes are TRBV29-1 and TRBJ2-7; 8 bases line up with TRBD2. The CDR3 loop spans 13 amino acids. The trim removed 8 bases at V and 6 bases at J, leaving 12 bases unmatched. Germline CDR1 SQVTM, CDR2 ANQGSEA.

Only one count was recorded for this clone. The CDR3: CASSLRPPGTSGYNEQFF. The CDR3 nucleotides are TGCGCCAGCAGCTTGCGGCCGCCCGGGACTAGCGGATACAATGAGCAGTTCTTC. This rearrangement joins TRBV5-1 to TRBJ2-1; TRBD2 matches at 11 bases. Germline CDR1 SGHRS, CDR2 YFSETQ. CDR3 length: 18 amino acids. V lost 1 base to trimming and J lost 4 bases; unmatched junction nucleotides: 10.